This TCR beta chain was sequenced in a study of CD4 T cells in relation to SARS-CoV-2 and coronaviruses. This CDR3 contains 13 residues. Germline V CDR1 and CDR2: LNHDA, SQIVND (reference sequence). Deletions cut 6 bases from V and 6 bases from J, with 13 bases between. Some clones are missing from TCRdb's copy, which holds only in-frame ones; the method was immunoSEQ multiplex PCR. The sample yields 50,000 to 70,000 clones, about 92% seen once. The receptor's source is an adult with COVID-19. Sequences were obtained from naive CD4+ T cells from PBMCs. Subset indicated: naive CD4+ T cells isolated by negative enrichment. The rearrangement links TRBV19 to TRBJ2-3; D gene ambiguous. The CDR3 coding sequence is TGTGCCAGTAGACGTAGAATGGAGGATACGCAGTATTTT. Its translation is CASRRRMEDTQYF.